This entry lists 2 T cell receptor beta chains sequenced from one sample in a study of T cell repertoires in cytomegalovirus infection. Each CDR3 protein is one row after TCRdb ran MiXCR on the reads. The data show roughly 720,000 distinct CDR3 sequences, roughly 36% seen once. The sequencing input was PBMCs. Receptor source: a human donor in good health (CMV status not recorded). Some clones in this sample may be carry-over from other donors' samples.

Points on this clonotype: The junction and the germline gene differ at one end; a read error may be behind it. The rearrangement joins TRBV19 to TRBJ1-1, with a possible D match to TRBD1 (5 bases). The length of the CDR3 is 13 residues. Germline V gene sequence: CDR1 LNHDA, CDR2 SQIVND (reference sequence). The CDR3 DNA follows: TGTGCCAGTAGTCAGGGCATGAACACTGATGCTTTCTTT. Residues: CASSQGMNTDAFF.

The chain joins TRBV7-6 to TRBJ2-3; 7 bases align to TRBD1. Unmatched junction bases numbered 2, after V lost 2 bases and J lost 0 bases. The CDR3 loop spans 15 amino acids. Germline lookup yields CDR1 SGHVS and CDR2 FNYEAQ. DNA of the CDR3: TGTGCCAGCAGCTTAACGGGACAGAGCACAGATACGCAGTATTTT. This gives the protein CASSLTGQSTDTQYF.